This passage covers 9 T cell receptor beta chains from one sample sequenced in a study of CD8 T cells in ankylosing spondylitis. Using its own MiXCR run on the 5' RACE reads, TCRdb lists one record per CDR3 protein. The sample holds some 220,000 distinct CDR3 sequences; about 10% are singletons and the top ten take 2.6%. Material for sequencing was blood, either unsorted or a sorted T cell fraction (not recorded which). The receptors derive from a male donor with ankylosing spondylitis or in good health (not recorded which).

This clonotype was found many times. The chain links TRBV20-1 to TRBJ2-1; D gene ambiguous. The CDR3 has 14 amino acids. Germline V gene lookup returns CDR1 DFQATT and CDR2 SNEGSKA (reference sequence). V was shortened by 0 bases and J by 0 bases, with 6 bases between the two germline ends. CDR3 residues: CSARDGSSYNEQFF. As DNA, the CDR3 is TGCAGTGCTAGAGACGGTAGCTCCTACAATGAGCAGTTCTTC.

In its sample, this clonotype was seen a few times. The J gene is TRBJ1-2, the V gene TRBV25-1, with D perhaps TRBD1 (5 bases). CDR3 length: 15 amino acids. V lost 1 base, J lost 4 bases, and 13 bases lay in between. Looked up from germline, CDR1 is MGHDK and CDR2 is SYGVNS. CDR3: CASSEFRGTLYGYTF. In nucleotides, the CDR3 is TGTGCCAGCAGTGAATTCAGAGGGACCCTCTATGGCTACACCTTC.

This clonotype was recorded many times. The V call is TRBV7-2, the J call TRBJ2-7; D gene uncertain. V was clipped by 5 bases and J by 0 bases, with 17 bases between them. CDR1 is SGHTA, CDR2 FQGNSA, per germline. This CDR3 comprises 16 residues. CDR3 coding DNA: TGTGCCAGCAGCCCAATCGCCCAATCACGCTCCTACGAGCAGTACTTC. Translating it yields CASSPIAQSRSYEQYF.

This clonotype was detected many times. The genes are TRBV6-1 and TRBJ2-3; tentative D call: TRBD1 (5 bases). This CDR3 contains 14 residues. The V gene lost 3 bases and the J gene lost 2 bases, with 9 bases spanning the gap. CDR1 MNHNS and CDR2 SASEGT come from the germline V gene. The DNA of the CDR3 is TGTGCCAGCAGTGAGGCAGGGAACACAGATACGCAGTATTTT. Its translation: CASSEAGNTDTQYF.

In this sample, this clonotype turned up many times. The chain carries TRBV7-9 and TRBJ2-7; weak D call: TRBD2 (5 bases). The CDR3 has 16 residues. Germline V CDR1 and CDR2: SEHNR, FQNEAQ (reference sequence). Trimming pared 4 bases from V and 2 bases from J, leaving 18 bases between. CDR3 protein: CASSSFGGPKTYEQYF. The CDR3 bases are TGTGCCAGCAGCTCCTTCGGAGGTCCAAAAACCTACGAGCAGTACTTC.

This clonotype was recorded many times. The gene calls are TRBV27 and TRBJ1-2; D not certain. The CDR3 totals 13 residues. With 3 bases removed from V and 4 bases from J, the gap between germline ends came to 9 bases. Germline values: CDR1 MNHEY, CDR2 SMNVEV (reference sequence). The CDR3 loop reads CASSFGPGYGYTF. CDR3 DNA sequence: TGTGCCAGCAGTTTCGGGCCCGGCTATGGCTACACCTTC.

This clonotype was seen ten or more times. V is TRBV29-1 and J is TRBJ1-1, with D perhaps matching TRBD1 (5 bases). Germline CDR1 and CDR2: SQVTM and ANQGSEA. This CDR3 is built from 13 residues. Trimming took off 4 bases at V and 5 bases at J, with 14 bases between the two ends. This CDR3 is CSVGGKVGTEAFF. The CDR3 region has the DNA TGCAGCGTTGGGGGGAAGGTCGGTACTGAAGCTTTCTTT.

This clonotype was counted many times. The V call is TRBV12-3 or TRBV12-4, the J call TRBJ1-1, with D unclear. The CDR3 loop spans 13 amino acids. Trimming took 2 bases from V and 6 from J, leaving 10 bases between them. CDR3 in amino acids: CASSLSWAAEAFF. The CDR3 region has the DNA TGTGCCAGCAGTTTATCTTGGGCAGCTGAAGCTTTCTTT.

This clonotype came up many times. The chain has TRBV3-1 and TRBJ2-7, with D tentatively TRBD1 (7 bases). CDR3 length equals 16 residues. Deletions cut 0 bases from V and 0 bases from J, with 12 bases between. Looked up from germline, CDR1 is LGHDT and CDR2 is YNNKEL (reference sequence). CDR3 residues: CASSQDAGQSSYEQYF. The CDR3 bases are TGTGCCAGCAGCCAAGATGCGGGACAGAGCTCCTACGAGCAGTACTTC.